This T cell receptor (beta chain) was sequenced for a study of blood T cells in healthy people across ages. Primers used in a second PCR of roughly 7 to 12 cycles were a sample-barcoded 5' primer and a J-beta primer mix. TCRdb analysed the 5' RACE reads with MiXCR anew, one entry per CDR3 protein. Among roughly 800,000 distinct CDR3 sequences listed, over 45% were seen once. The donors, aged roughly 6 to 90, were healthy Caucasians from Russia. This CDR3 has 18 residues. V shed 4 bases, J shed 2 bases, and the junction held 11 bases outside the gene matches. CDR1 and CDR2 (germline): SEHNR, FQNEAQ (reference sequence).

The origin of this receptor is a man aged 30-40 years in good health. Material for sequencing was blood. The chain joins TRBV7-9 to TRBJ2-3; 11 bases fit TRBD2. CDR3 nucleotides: TGTGCCAGCAGCTCCACCTCGACTAGCGGGACTTCCACAGATACGCAGTATTTT. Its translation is CASSSTSTSGTSTDTQYF.